These T cell receptor beta chains were read from a single sample in a study of identical twins. Using its own MiXCR run on the 5' RACE reads, TCRdb lists one record per CDR3 protein. The table includes under 900,000 distinct CDR3 sequences, over 9% detected once. The sample was also reused in another study, on yellow fever vaccine responses in identical twins.

Sequenced sample: PBMCs. The receptors derive from a woman aged 18-29 years in good health. Each CDR3 is given with its conserved first and last residue. D genes are given only for firm matches. The size of a clone is reported for some rows only, either as once, few or many, or as a class for expanded clones.

d_call: -; v_call: TRBV2; clone_size: -; j_call: TRBJ2-5; cdr3_nt: TGTGCCAGCAGCCCCTCGTTAGGTCAAGAGACCCAGTACTTC; cdr3_aa: CASSPSLGQETQYF
d_call: -; v_call: TRBV27; clone_size: few; j_call: TRBJ1-4; cdr3_nt: TGTGCCAGCAGGCCAACAGGGACAACTAATGAAAAACTGTTTTTT; cdr3_aa: CASRPTGTTNEKLFF
d_call: -; v_call: TRBV3-1; clone_size: -; j_call: TRBJ2-7; cdr3_nt: TGTGCCAGCAGCCCAGTTTTGGGGGTCCCCTACGAGCAGTACTTC; cdr3_aa: CASSPVLGVPYEQYF
d_call: TRBD2; v_call: TRBV28; clone_size: -; j_call: TRBJ2-3; cdr3_nt: TGTGCCAGCAGCCCCCAGCGGGGGGTCCAGCCAAACACAGATACGCAGTATTTT; cdr3_aa: CASSPQRGVQPNTDTQYF
d_call: TRBD2; v_call: TRBV20-1; clone_size: -; j_call: TRBJ2-1; cdr3_nt: TGCAGTGCTAACCGGGGGGGCCCCTACAATGAGCAGTTCTTC; cdr3_aa: CSANRGGPYNEQFF
d_call: -; v_call: TRBV2; clone_size: many; j_call: TRBJ1-1; cdr3_nt: TGTGCCAGCAGTGAATGGCAGGGGAGGACTGAAGCTTTCTTT; cdr3_aa: CASSEWQGRTEAFF
d_call: TRBD2; v_call: TRBV20-1; clone_size: -; j_call: TRBJ2-1; cdr3_nt: TGCAGTGCTAGAGAGGGGCGGGGGGGTTCCTACAATGAGCAGTTCTTC; cdr3_aa: CSAREGRGGSYNEQFF
d_call: -; v_call: TRBV5-5; clone_size: -; j_call: TRBJ2-4; cdr3_nt: TGTGCCAGCAGCAAAACCGGGACGGTCCTAGCCAAAAACATTCAGTACTTC; cdr3_aa: CASSKTGTVLAKNIQYF
d_call: TRBD1; v_call: TRBV20-1; clone_size: few; j_call: TRBJ1-1; cdr3_nt: TGCAGTTCCACCGGGGGGGACAGATTGAACACTGAAGCTTTCTTT; cdr3_aa: CSSTGGDRLNTEAFF
d_call: -; v_call: TRBV3-1; clone_size: few; j_call: TRBJ2-7; cdr3_nt: TGTGCCAGCAGCCAAGATCATTCGCTTATTTTTGCTTACGAGCAGTACTTC; cdr3_aa: CASSQDHSLIFAYEQYF
d_call: -; v_call: TRBV12-3/TRBV12-4; clone_size: few; j_call: TRBJ2-4; cdr3_nt: TGTGCCAGCAGTTTAAACCCCTTGGGGGCCAAAAACATTCAGTACTTC; cdr3_aa: CASSLNPLGAKNIQYF
d_call: TRBD2; v_call: TRBV28; clone_size: -; j_call: TRBJ2-5; cdr3_nt: TGTGCCAGCAGTCGGGCTGCGGGAGCGAGGGAGACCCAGTACTTC; cdr3_aa: CASSRAAGARETQYF
d_call: -; v_call: TRBV12-3/TRBV12-4; clone_size: few; j_call: TRBJ2-1; cdr3_nt: TGTGCCAGCAGTTTGCCGGGGGTCGCCCGCGGGGATGAGCAGTTCTTC; cdr3_aa: CASSLPGVARGDEQFF
d_call: TRBD1; v_call: TRBV5-1; clone_size: -; j_call: TRBJ2-1; cdr3_nt: TGCGCCAGCAGCTTGGTGGGGACAGCGTACCCCAATGAGCAGTTCTTC; cdr3_aa: CASSLVGTAYPNEQFF
d_call: -; v_call: TRBV27; clone_size: few; j_call: TRBJ1-5; cdr3_nt: TGTGCCAGCAGTTTAGACAGTAACCAATATAGCAATCAGCCCCAGCATTTT; cdr3_aa: CASSLDSNQYSNQPQHF
d_call: TRBD2; v_call: TRBV7-9; clone_size: few; j_call: TRBJ2-7; cdr3_nt: TGTGCCAGCAGCATCGGAAGACTAGCGGGACACACCTACGAGCAGTACTTC; cdr3_aa: CASSIGRLAGHTYEQYF
d_call: -; v_call: TRBV4-1; clone_size: few; j_call: TRBJ2-1; cdr3_nt: TGCGCCAGCAGCCAAGATCACGGGGTTCTATTCTTC; cdr3_aa: CASSQDHGVLFF
d_call: TRBD1; v_call: TRBV10-3; clone_size: -; j_call: TRBJ2-2; cdr3_nt: TGTGCCATCCGACAGGGGGCGTCCACCGGGGAGCTGTTTTTT; cdr3_aa: CAIRQGASTGELFF
d_call: -; v_call: TRBV5-5; clone_size: -; j_call: TRBJ2-2; cdr3_nt: TGTGCCAGCAGCTTGGATCAGGCAACCGGGGAGCTGTTTTTT; cdr3_aa: CASSLDQATGELFF
d_call: -; v_call: TRBV5-1; clone_size: -; j_call: TRBJ1-1; cdr3_nt: TGCGCCAGCAGCTCCGGGGCAGGGTTCATGAACACTGAAGCTTTCTTT; cdr3_aa: CASSSGAGFMNTEAFF
d_call: -; v_call: TRBV10-3; clone_size: few; j_call: TRBJ2-3; cdr3_nt: TGTGCCATCAGTGGGTCCGGGTCAACAGATACGCAGTATTTT; cdr3_aa: CAISGSGSTDTQYF
d_call: TRBD2; v_call: TRBV5-1; clone_size: -; j_call: TRBJ2-5; cdr3_nt: TGCGCCAGCAGCTTCGGGGGGGCTCGGGAGACCCAGTACTTC; cdr3_aa: CASSFGGARETQYF
d_call: -; v_call: TRBV28; clone_size: -; j_call: TRBJ2-7; cdr3_nt: TGTGCCAGCACCGCCGGTTCGGGTATGGTCTACGAGCAGTACTTC; cdr3_aa: CASTAGSGMVYEQYF
d_call: TRBD2; v_call: TRBV20-1; clone_size: few; j_call: TRBJ2-3; cdr3_nt: TGCAGTGTCAAGCAGGCGGGAGGACCAGATACGCAGTATTTT; cdr3_aa: CSVKQAGGPDTQYF
d_call: TRBD2; v_call: TRBV4-1; clone_size: few; j_call: TRBJ2-5; cdr3_nt: TGCGCCAGCAGCCAAGGGACTAGCGCGCAGTCAATGGAGACCCAGTACTTC; cdr3_aa: CASSQGTSAQSMETQYF
d_call: -; v_call: TRBV5-1; clone_size: -; j_call: TRBJ1-1; cdr3_nt: TGCGCCAGCAGCTTGAGGGAAGGGTTATGGAACACTGAAGCTTTCTTT; cdr3_aa: CASSLREGLWNTEAFF
d_call: -; v_call: TRBV4-1; clone_size: -; j_call: TRBJ2-3; cdr3_nt: TGCGCCAGCAGCCATCTGAGGGGAAACACAGATACGCAGTATTTT; cdr3_aa: CASSHLRGNTDTQYF
d_call: TRBD2; v_call: TRBV6-2/TRBV6-3; clone_size: once; j_call: TRBJ2-7; cdr3_nt: TGTGCCAGCAGTGGCCCGGGACTAGCGGGAGGGCTTAGCTACGAGCAGTACTTC; cdr3_aa: CASSGPGLAGGLSYEQYF
d_call: -; v_call: TRBV12-3/TRBV12-4; clone_size: few; j_call: TRBJ2-1; cdr3_nt: TGTGCCAGCAGTTTAGTAGAGCTGCAGTTCTTC; cdr3_aa: CASSLVELQFF
d_call: -; v_call: TRBV5-1; clone_size: few; j_call: TRBJ2-1; cdr3_nt: TGCGCCAGCAGCATAGGACAGGTCGGGAGGGAGCAGTTCTTC; cdr3_aa: CASSIGQVGREQFF
d_call: TRBD1; v_call: TRBV12-3/TRBV12-4; clone_size: many; j_call: TRBJ2-3; cdr3_nt: TGTGCCAGCAGTTTACAGGGGGAAGTGAGCACAGATACGCAGTATTTT; cdr3_aa: CASSLQGEVSTDTQYF
d_call: -; v_call: TRBV6-1; clone_size: -; j_call: TRBJ2-1; cdr3_nt: TGTGCCAGCAGAGGGTTCCCCAGTGAGCAGTTCTTC; cdr3_aa: CASRGFPSEQFF
d_call: -; v_call: TRBV2; clone_size: few; j_call: TRBJ2-7; cdr3_nt: TGTGCCAGCATTAGCGGAAACCATAACTACGAGCAGTACTTC; cdr3_aa: CASISGNHNYEQYF
d_call: -; v_call: TRBV12-3/TRBV12-4; clone_size: many; j_call: TRBJ1-2; cdr3_nt: TGTGCCAGCAGTTTTGAGGGGAGGGATGGCTACACCTTC; cdr3_aa: CASSFEGRDGYTF
d_call: -; v_call: TRBV11-2; clone_size: many; j_call: TRBJ2-7; cdr3_nt: TGTGCCACCCAGCCCCCTGGTCGAACCTACGAGCAGTACTTC; cdr3_aa: CATQPPGRTYEQYF
d_call: -; v_call: TRBV28; clone_size: few; j_call: TRBJ2-1; cdr3_nt: TGTGCCAGCAGTTTAAGCCCCCCGCGGAACAATGAGCAGTTCTTC; cdr3_aa: CASSLSPPRNNEQFF
d_call: -; v_call: TRBV18; clone_size: -; j_call: TRBJ1-2; cdr3_nt: TGTGCCAGCTCACCACCGACAAGTGGCTACACCTTC; cdr3_aa: CASSPPTSGYTF
d_call: TRBD1; v_call: TRBV15; clone_size: -; j_call: TRBJ2-3; cdr3_nt: TGTGCCACCAGCAGAGAGCAGGGGGCAGATACGCAGTATTTT; cdr3_aa: CATSREQGADTQYF
d_call: -; v_call: TRBV5-1; clone_size: -; j_call: TRBJ2-3; cdr3_nt: TGCGCCAGCAGCGGGCCCTCCCAGGACGGTGCTCGCCCAGATACGCAGTATTTT; cdr3_aa: CASSGPSQDGARPDTQYF
d_call: -; v_call: TRBV29-1; clone_size: -; j_call: TRBJ2-7; cdr3_nt: TGCAGCGTTGCCCCAGCATATGGGACCGGGCACCCCTCCTTCTACGAGCAGTACTTC; cdr3_aa: CSVAPAYGTGHPSFYEQYF
d_call: -; v_call: TRBV11-2; clone_size: -; j_call: TRBJ1-4; cdr3_nt: TGTGCCAGCAGCTTTATAGGTCCGAGTGAAAAACTGTTTTTT; cdr3_aa: CASSFIGPSEKLFF
d_call: -; v_call: TRBV28; clone_size: many; j_call: TRBJ1-5; cdr3_nt: TGTGCCAGCAGTTTATGGGGTGCGCCTCAGCCCCAGCATTTT; cdr3_aa: CASSLWGAPQPQHF
d_call: TRBD1; v_call: TRBV10-3; clone_size: -; j_call: TRBJ2-1; cdr3_nt: TGTGCCGAGGGACAGGGAGGCGAGAATGAGCAGTTCTTC; cdr3_aa: CAEGQGGENEQFF
d_call: -; v_call: TRBV7-2; clone_size: -; j_call: TRBJ2-5; cdr3_nt: TGTGCCAGCAGCCATCTCCTAAGGGGGGAGACCCAGTACTTC; cdr3_aa: CASSHLLRGETQYF
d_call: TRBD2; v_call: TRBV7-8; clone_size: -; j_call: TRBJ2-1; cdr3_nt: TGTGCCAGCAGCGATCTCTCTGCCGGGACTAGCGGGAGGGCCGGAAATGAGCAGTTCTTC; cdr3_aa: CASSDLSAGTSGRAGNEQFF
d_call: -; v_call: TRBV5-1; clone_size: many; j_call: TRBJ2-2; cdr3_nt: TGCGCCAGCAGCTTTCAAACCACCGGGGAGCTGTTTTTT; cdr3_aa: CASSFQTTGELFF
d_call: -; v_call: TRBV12-3/TRBV12-4; clone_size: many; j_call: TRBJ1-2; cdr3_nt: TGTGCCAGCAGTTTGGTGTCACCCAGCGGCTATGGCTACACCTTC; cdr3_aa: CASSLVSPSGYGYTF
d_call: TRBD1; v_call: TRBV28; clone_size: -; j_call: TRBJ2-3; cdr3_nt: TGTGCCAGCAGTTTGGCAGGGGGCACCTCGAATACGCAGTATTTT; cdr3_aa: CASSLAGGTSNTQYF
d_call: TRBD1; v_call: TRBV6-1; clone_size: few; j_call: TRBJ1-2; cdr3_nt: TGTGCCAGCAGTGGACAGGGGTCACATGGCTACACCTTC; cdr3_aa: CASSGQGSHGYTF
d_call: -; v_call: TRBV2; clone_size: few; j_call: TRBJ2-3; cdr3_nt: TGTGCCAGCAGTGAATGGGGGGCTAGCACAGATACGCAGTATTTT; cdr3_aa: CASSEWGASTDTQYF
d_call: -; v_call: TRBV5-1; clone_size: -; j_call: TRBJ2-1; cdr3_nt: TGCGCCAGCAGCCAGGGGGGGCTCTACAATGAGCAGTTCTTC; cdr3_aa: CASSQGGLYNEQFF
d_call: TRBD1; v_call: TRBV20-1; clone_size: many; j_call: TRBJ1-1; cdr3_nt: TGCAGTGTCGGGACAGGGCTGAACACTGAAGCTTTCTTT; cdr3_aa: CSVGTGLNTEAFF
d_call: TRBD2; v_call: TRBV28; clone_size: -; j_call: TRBJ2-7; cdr3_nt: TGTGCCAGCAGTCCCCCCCTCGGGACTAGCGGGCACAACTCGGGCGAGCAGTACTTC; cdr3_aa: CASSPPLGTSGHNSGEQYF
d_call: TRBD1; v_call: TRBV15; clone_size: few; j_call: TRBJ2-1; cdr3_nt: TGTGCCACCAGCAGCCGGGACAGGGGGTACAATGAGCAGTTCTTC; cdr3_aa: CATSSRDRGYNEQFF
d_call: TRBD1; v_call: TRBV12-3/TRBV12-4; clone_size: -; j_call: TRBJ1-1; cdr3_nt: TGTGCCAGCACCTCGACAGGGGGGAACACTGAAGCTTTCTTT; cdr3_aa: CASTSTGGNTEAFF
d_call: -; v_call: TRBV2; clone_size: few; j_call: TRBJ2-5; cdr3_nt: TGTGCCAGCAGTCTAATGAGTCCTATAACCCAACAAGAGACCCAGTACTTC; cdr3_aa: CASSLMSPITQQETQYF
d_call: -; v_call: TRBV7-9; clone_size: few; j_call: TRBJ2-3; cdr3_nt: TGTGCCAGCAGCTCTGAAACTAGGGCAGATACGCAGTATTTT; cdr3_aa: CASSSETRADTQYF
d_call: -; v_call: TRBV21-1; clone_size: many; j_call: TRBJ2-5; cdr3_nt: TGTGCCAACCCCGGGACTAGCGGTGAAGAGACCCAGTACTTC; cdr3_aa: CANPGTSGEETQYF
d_call: -; v_call: TRBV5-6; clone_size: -; j_call: TRBJ1-5; cdr3_nt: TGTGCCAGCAGCGGAAGGGGCCTTAGCAATCAGCCCCAGCATTTT; cdr3_aa: CASSGRGLSNQPQHF
d_call: -; v_call: TRBV12-3/TRBV12-4; clone_size: many; j_call: TRBJ1-1; cdr3_nt: TGTGCCAGCGTGGTGGGGGCCTCGAACACTGAAGCTTTCTTT; cdr3_aa: CASVVGASNTEAFF